One and the same sample provided the 27 T cell receptor beta chains below, sequenced in a study of neoadjuvant nivolumab and ipilimumab in lung cancer. The repertoire was sequenced with immunoSEQ multiplex PCR; TCRdb's copy has only in-frame clones and lacks some. The data contain under 3,500 clones, roughly 88% of them singletons. The sequenced sample was tumor tissue, obtained after neoadjuvant nivolumab, alone or with ipilimumab, at or shortly before surgery. These receptor sequences come from an adult with non-small cell lung cancer.

The V call is TRBV20-1, the J call TRBJ2-1; no clear D. Germline V lookup: CDR1 DFQATT, CDR2 SNEGSKA (reference sequence). The germline V and J ends were trimmed by 1 base and 12 bases, with 10 bases remaining between them. The CDR3 covers 11 residues. The DNA of the CDR3 is TGCAGTGCTAGAGGAAAAAAGGGGCAGTTCTTC. Its translation: CSARGKKGQFF.

V and J are TRBV9 and TRBJ1-2; 9 positions match TRBD1. Germline V gene sequence: CDR1 SGDLS, CDR2 YYNGEE. This CDR3 is 15 amino acids long. The J segment lost 7 bases and the V segment lost 3 bases, leaving 10 bases of the junction unmatched. CDR3 nucleotide sequence: TGTGCCAGCAGCGCCATAGGACAGGGGACGGCTGGCTACACCTTC. Encoded protein: CASSAIGQGTAGYTF.

A single count supports this clone. This chain joins TRBV5-4 and TRBJ2-7; D uncertain. The V gene's germline CDR1 is SGHNT and CDR2 YYREEE (reference sequence). The CDR3 is 15 residues long. With 0 bases removed from V and 6 bases from J, the gap between germline ends came to 16 bases. The CDR3 reads CASSLAGVGSSEQYF. For the CDR3, the DNA is TGTGCCAGCAGCTTGGCCGGAGTAGGGTCGAGCGAGCAGTACTTC.

V usage is TRBV6-1 and J usage is TRBJ1-1, with a weak D call TRBD1 (5 bases). CDR1 and CDR2 (germline): MNHNS, SASEGT. The CDR3 has 15 amino acids. Trimming took 6 bases from V and 5 from J, leaving 19 bases between them. The CDR3 here is CASSEGPGGSTEAFF. For the CDR3, the DNA is TGTGCCAGCAGCGAGGGACCGGGAGGTTCTACTGAAGCTTTCTTT.

This clone was seen only once. The chain links TRBV7-2 to TRBJ2-3; TRBD2 aligns across 11 bases. The CDR3 totals 16 residues. Germline CDR1 SGHTA, CDR2 FQGNSA. V gave up 5 bases and J gave up 5 bases; unmatched junction bases: 9. In nucleotides, the CDR3 is TGTGCCAGCAGCCCCGGACTAGCGGGCCAGGGAGATACGCAGTATTTT. It specifies CASSPGLAGQGDTQYF.

J is TRBJ1-2 and V is TRBV4-3; tentative D call: TRBD1 (6 bases). V lost 1 base and J 3 bases, leaving 9 bases between the germline ends. The CDR3 has 14 amino acids. Germline values: CDR1 LGHNA, CDR2 YSLEER. The CDR3 here is CASSQGYRDYGYTF. The DNA of the CDR3 is TGCGCCAGCAGCCAAGGATACAGGGACTATGGCTACACCTTC.

V and J are TRBV18 and TRBJ2-7, with a possible D match to TRBD2 (6 bases). This CDR3 comprises 15 residues. V lost 6 bases and J 3 bases, leaving 18 bases between the germline ends. The germline CDR1 and CDR2 sequences are KGHSH and LQKENI. The CDR3 sequence is CASSEGLSPLYEQYF. Written as DNA, the CDR3 is TGTGCCAGCTCGGAGGGGCTCTCCCCCCTCTACGAGCAGTACTTC.

The chain is built from TRBV10-3 and TRBJ2-3, with D possibly TRBD2 on 5 matching bases. The V end was cut by 6 bases, the J end by 0 bases, with 10 bases between. CDR3 size: 14 residues. Germline CDR1 is ENHRY and CDR2 is SYGVKD. The CDR3 sequence: CAIREAASTDTQYF. CDR3 bases: TGTGCCATCAGGGAGGCAGCTAGCACAGATACGCAGTATTTT.

The V call is TRBV29-1, the J call TRBJ1-3; D is undetermined. The germline CDR1 and CDR2 sequences are SQVTM and ANQGSEA. This CDR3 region has 14 residues. Deletions cut 4 bases from V and 0 bases from J, with 10 bases between. This CDR3 is CSVVDTNSGNTIYF. CDR3 coding DNA: TGCAGCGTTGTTGACACTAACTCTGGAAACACCATATATTTT.

This sequence joins TRBV4-3 and TRBJ2-3; the D is unclear. Trimming took 0 bases from V and 0 from J, leaving 13 bases between them. The CDR3 sequence is 17 residues long. Germline CDR1 LGHNA, CDR2 YSLEER. CDR3 amino acids: CASSQDWGRWSTDTQYF. CDR3 DNA sequence: TGCGCCAGCAGCCAAGACTGGGGTAGGTGGAGCACAGATACGCAGTATTTT.

The rearrangement joins TRBV9 to TRBJ2-7; 7 nucleotides agree with TRBD1. With V trimmed by 4 bases and J by 2 bases, 6 bases remained unmatched. Per the germline V gene, CDR1 is SGDLS and CDR2 is YYNGEE. The CDR3 runs 14 residues. CDR3 in amino acids: CASSPTGATYEQYF. CDR3 DNA: TGTGCCAGCAGCCCCACAGGGGCGACCTACGAGCAGTACTTC. Full variable domain (outside the CDR3, taken from reference TRBV9 and TRBJ2-7): DSGVTQTPKHLITATGQRVTLRCSPRSGDLSVYWYQQSLDQGLQFLIQYYNGEERAKGNILERFSAQQFPDLHSELNLSSLELGDSALYFCASSPTGATYEQYFGPGTRLTVT.

V usage is TRBV5-1 and J usage is TRBJ1-3, with D perhaps TRBD1 (6 bases). The CDR3 consists of 14 residues. Trimming removed 5 bases at V and 0 bases at J, with 9 bases between. From germline, CDR1 is SGHRS and CDR2 YFSETQ. This CDR3 is CASSRDNSGNTIYF. The CDR3 DNA follows: TGCGCCAGCAGTCGGGACAACTCTGGAAACACCATATATTTT. The full variable domain, rest sourced from reference TRBV5-1 and TRBJ1-3, is KAGVTQTPRYLIKTRGQQVTLSCSPISGHRSVSWYQQTPGQGLQFLFEYFSETQRNKGNFPGRFSGRQFSNSRSEMNVSTLELGDSALYLCASSRDNSGNTIYFGEGSWLTVV.

This sequence joins TRBV20-1 and TRBJ2-7; D not resolved. CDR1 is DFQATT, CDR2 SNEGSKA, per germline (reference sequence). This CDR3 contains 11 residues. Deletions cut 7 bases from V and 3 bases from J, with 10 bases between. The CDR3 DNA sequence: TGCAGTGTCCCGCAGAGCTACGAGCAGTACTTC. Encoded protein: CSVPQSYEQYF.

The chain uses TRBV5-1 and TRBJ2-1, with 9 bases aligning to TRBD2. Germline loops: CDR1 SGHRS, CDR2 YFSETQ. CDR3 length equals 14 residues. Losses at the gene ends were 1 base for V and 9 bases for J; bases not matched to a gene: 5. CDR3 in amino acids: CASSLRTSVVEQFF. The CDR3 DNA reads as TGCGCCAGCAGCTTGCGGACTAGCGTTGTTGAGCAGTTCTTC.

The chain carries TRBV5-4 and TRBJ1-1; 8 nucleotides match TRBD1. Germline V gives CDR1 SGHNT, CDR2 YYREEE (reference sequence). CDR3 size: 16 residues. J gave up 0 bases and V 0 bases, and 4 bases lay outside the gene matches. The CDR3 sequence: CASSLGGQALNTEAFF. The DNA for the CDR3 is TGTGCCAGCAGCTTGGGGGGACAGGCCTTGAACACTGAAGCTTTCTTT.

The chain joins TRBV6-5 to TRBJ1-1; 8 bases line up with TRBD1. CDR3 length: 15 amino acids. Losses at the gene ends were 2 bases for V and 3 bases for J; bases not matched to a gene: 5. In germline, CDR1 is MNHEY, CDR2 SVGAGI. In DNA, the CDR3 is TGTGCCAGCAGTTACACGACAGGGGAGGACACTGAAGCTTTCTTT. It specifies CASSYTTGEDTEAFF.

This clone appeared a single time. This chain links TRBV6-1 with TRBJ2-1; 11 positions agree with TRBD2. J lost 8 bases, V lost 1 base, and 4 bases had no gene match. Germline lookup yields CDR1 MNHNS and CDR2 SASEGT. The CDR3 contains 15 residues. CDR3 region: CASSEVVSGRDEQFF. In nucleotides, the CDR3 is TGTGCCAGCAGTGAAGTTGTTAGCGGGAGGGATGAGCAGTTCTTC.

This clone was found a few times. The CDR3: CASRGWNEQYF. In DNA, the CDR3 is TGTGCCAGCAGGGGGTGGAACGAGCAGTACTTC. The chain links TRBV21-1 to TRBJ2-7. TRBV21-1 is recorded as a pseudogene. The CDR3 runs 11 residues.

This clone has only a few counts. The J gene is TRBJ2-5, the V gene TRBV18; 10 bases align to TRBD2. The CDR3 has 14 amino acids. CDR1 and CDR2 from the germline V gene are KGHSH and LQKENI. V lost 5 bases to trimming and J lost 1 base; unmatched junction nucleotides: 1. Here the CDR3 DNA reads TGTGCCAGCTCAGTAGCGGGAGGCCAAGAGACCCAGTACTTC. Translation gives CASSVAGGQETQYF.

The chain recombines TRBV19 with TRBJ1-5; 7 bases line up with TRBD1. Unmatched junction bases numbered 6, after V lost 3 bases and J lost 1 base. In germline, CDR1 is LNHDA, CDR2 SQIVND (reference sequence). The CDR3 is 16 amino acids. The CDR3 nucleotides are TGTGCCAGTAGTATGATGGGGGGACAGAGCAATCAGCCCCAGCATTTT. Translating gives CASSMMGGQSNQPQHF.

The gene calls are TRBV6-9 and TRBJ2-2; 10 bases agree with TRBD2. J lost 7 bases, V lost 4 bases, and 12 bases had no gene match. Germline V gives CDR1 MNHGY, CDR2 SVAAGI. The CDR3 extends over 17 amino acids. Here the CDR3 reads CASSSVIQRGGIGELFF. CDR3 in DNA: TGTGCCAGCAGTTCCGTGATCCAGCGGGGGGGTATCGGGGAGCTGTTTTTT.

This clone appeared once. In DNA, the CDR3 is TGTGCCAGCAGCACCATAGGGACTAGCGGGACCTACGAGCAGTACTTC. This gives the protein CASSTIGTSGTYEQYF. The chain uses TRBV7-8 and TRBJ2-7; the match to TRBD2 covers 13 bases. This CDR3 region has 16 residues. V was clipped by 5 bases and J by 2 bases; unmatched bases: 6. The germline V gene has CDR1 SGHVS and CDR2 FQNEAQ. Variable domain in full (rest from reference TRBV7-8 and TRBJ2-7): GAGVSQSPRYKVAKRGQDVALRCDPISGHVSLFWYQQALGQGPEFLTYFQNEAQLDKSGLPSDRFFAERPEGSVSTLKIQRTQQEDSAVYLCASSTIGTSGTYEQYFGPGTRLTVT.

V and J are TRBV11-2 and TRBJ2-1, with 12 bases matching TRBD2. Germline CDR1 and CDR2: SGHAT and FQNNGV. The CDR3 totals 15 residues. With V trimmed by 5 bases and J by 6 bases, 5 bases remained unmatched. The CDR3, as DNA: TGTGCCAGCAGCGTGACTAGCGGGAGTCCCAATGAGCAGTTCTTC. It encodes CASSVTSGSPNEQFF.

The sample holds one count of this clone. The chain carries TRBV4-2 and TRBJ1-5, with D perhaps TRBD1 (6 bases). The ends were cut back, 0 bases at V and 6 bases at J, with 12 bases in the middle. The CDR3 sequence is 15 residues long. Germline CDR1 reads LGHNA; CDR2 reads YNFKEQ. The CDR3 here is CASSQDGGGSQPQHF. The CDR3 bases are TGTGCCAGCAGCCAAGATGGGGGCGGGAGTCAGCCCCAGCATTTT.

V usage is TRBV18 and J usage is TRBJ1-4; D remains ambiguous. The CDR3 is 15 residues long. The V gene's germline CDR1 is KGHSH and CDR2 LQKENI. The germline V and J ends were trimmed by 5 bases and 6 bases, with 16 bases remaining between them. DNA of the CDR3: TGTGCCAGCTCAAGAGCGGCGCAAGGTGATGAAAAACTGTTTTTT. It specifies CASSRAAQGDEKLFF.

Notes on this clone: One end of the junction varies from germline; a read error may be responsible. The chain combines TRBV5-6 with TRBJ2-5, with 12 bases that match TRBD2. CDR1 SGHDT and CDR2 YYEEEE come from the germline V gene. The CDR3 is 14 residues long. For the CDR3, the DNA is TGTGCCAGCAGCCCCGGACTAGCGGGGCCTCTTCGGGACTTC. As protein: CASSPGLAGPLRDF.

The CDR3, as DNA: TGTGCCAGCAGTTCCGGCGGTCAAGAGACCCAGTACTTC. It yields the protein CASSSGGQETQYF. V and J are TRBV28 and TRBJ2-5; D unclear. The CDR3 spans 13 residues. CDR1 and CDR2 (germline): MDHEN, SYDVKM. Between the trimmed V and J ends, which lost 4 bases and 2 bases, there was a span of 8 bases.